This T cell receptor (beta chain) was recovered during a study of cytomegalovirus exposure and HLA in healthy donors. A multiplex PCR was run with 60 Vbeta primers and 13 Jbeta primers. Sequenced by immunoSEQ multiplex PCR; TCRdb stores in-frame clones only, minus some. The sample shows around 190,000 clones, 79% of them seen only once. The V gene lost 2 bases and the J gene lost 3 bases, with 7 bases spanning the gap. The CDR3 totals 13 residues. Germline CDR1 MNHEY, CDR2 SMNVEV (reference sequence). This chain joins TRBV27 and TRBJ1-2; D unclear. The material sequenced was PBMCs. This receptor was taken from a woman aged 40 to 50 in good health and CMV-seronegative. CDR3 sequence reads: CASSLTGYYGYTF. CDR3 bases: TGTGCCAGCAGTTTAACCGGGTACTATGGCTACACCTTC.